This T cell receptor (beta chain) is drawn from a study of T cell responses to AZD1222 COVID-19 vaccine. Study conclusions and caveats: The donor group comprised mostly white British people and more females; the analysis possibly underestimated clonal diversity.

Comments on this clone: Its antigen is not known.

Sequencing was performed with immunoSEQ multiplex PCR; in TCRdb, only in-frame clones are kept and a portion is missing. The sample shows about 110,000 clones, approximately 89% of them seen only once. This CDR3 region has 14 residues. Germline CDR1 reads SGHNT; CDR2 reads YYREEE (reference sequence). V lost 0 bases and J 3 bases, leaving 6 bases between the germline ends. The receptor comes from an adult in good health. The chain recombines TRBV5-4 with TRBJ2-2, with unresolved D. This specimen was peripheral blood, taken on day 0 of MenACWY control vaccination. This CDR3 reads CASSLGQDTGELFF. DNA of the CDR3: TGTGCCAGCAGCTTGGGCCAAGACACCGGGGAGCTGTTTTTT.